This TCR beta chain was observed in a study of blood T cell repertoires in COVID-19 (dated by TCRdb to 2020 to 2022). With regard to the full study: Samples from collaborators originated in the United States, Italy and Spain and spanned both the acute and convalescent phases of COVID-19. The material from the prospective study consisted of cDNA or gDNA derived from T cells, B-cell-depleted T cells, or PBMCs. The dataset comprised deeply sampled blood TCRbeta repertoires from subjects exposed to, actively infected with, or recovered from COVID-19. The repertoires were released in a freely available public database intended as a resource for research on the immune response to SARS-CoV-2. The samples were drawn from two sources: the first 160 participants of the ongoing ImmuneRACE study, and about 1,300 subjects contributed by 6 global collaborators. Sample metadata almost always included a de-identified subject ID, COVID-19 status, age in years and sex. Where HLA class I and class II types were available, the types were taken from metadata supplied by the sample provider, not from assay-based typing.

Inclusive of the bounding cysteine and phenylalanine, the CDR3 is 19 residues long. Only CDR3 DNA remains: 57 bases, in frame from the first base. CDR1 and CDR2 are read off the germline V gene as ENHRY and SYGVKD. The germline ends are 25 bases apart after V is trimmed by 3 bases and J by 4 bases. The collaborating institutions used their own protocols to collect whole blood in K2EDTA tubes. Collaborator samples were shipped for TCRbeta analysis as frozen whole blood, isolated PBMCs, or DNA extracted from either sample type. The research as a whole found: The amount of clinical and demographic metadata varied by source and participant and was provided uncurated.

This clone occurred a few times. Its antigen is not yet known. The sample holds no much larger clone one base away, and base qualities are not on file. TCRbeta CDR3 regions were amplified from genomic DNA by means of the immunoSEQ Assay, a bias-controlled multiplex PCR. Per the original workflow: The number of nucleated cells in each sample was estimated from the amplification of reference gene primers within the assay. To quantify the absolute abundance of each unique TCRbeta CDR3 rearrangement, sequence reads were collapsed and filtered. Productive Simpson clonality was computed per sample as the square root of Simpson's diversity index over productive rearrangements. This immuneACCESS table, as held by TCRdb, lists in-frame sequences with V and J called but not all clones. Of the missing ones, under half trace to an unresolved V gene in checked studies; the others have no known cause. Clone size and V and J calls were adopted from that table, with D and trimming inferred from the DNA. This sample lists about 75,000 clones; 84% were detected once. About 22% of the sample belongs to the ten largest clones.

The chain joins TRBV10-3 to TRBJ2-1; possibly the D gene is TRBD1, per 5 matching bases. The sequenced sample was peripheral blood. The TCR originated in a woman in her fifties or sixties with acute or convalescent COVID-19. The DNA sequence is as follows: TGTGCCATCAGTGAAGACCAGGGCTCCCGTTCCCAAGGATACAATGAGCAGTTCTTC. Its amino acids are CAISEDQGSRSQGYNEQFF.